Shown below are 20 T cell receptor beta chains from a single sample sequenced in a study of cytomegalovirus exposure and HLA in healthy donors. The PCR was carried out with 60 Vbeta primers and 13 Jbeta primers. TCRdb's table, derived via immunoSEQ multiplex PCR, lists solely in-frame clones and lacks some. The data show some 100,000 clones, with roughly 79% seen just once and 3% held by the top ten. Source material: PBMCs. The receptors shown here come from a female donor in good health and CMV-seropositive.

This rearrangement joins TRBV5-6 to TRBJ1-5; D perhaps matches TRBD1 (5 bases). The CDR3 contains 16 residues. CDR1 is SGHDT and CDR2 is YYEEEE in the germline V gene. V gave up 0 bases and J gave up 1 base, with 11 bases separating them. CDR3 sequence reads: CASSLGAGRSNQPQHF. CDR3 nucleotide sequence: TGTGCCAGCAGCTTGGGGGCAGGGAGGAGCAATCAGCCCCAGCATTTT.

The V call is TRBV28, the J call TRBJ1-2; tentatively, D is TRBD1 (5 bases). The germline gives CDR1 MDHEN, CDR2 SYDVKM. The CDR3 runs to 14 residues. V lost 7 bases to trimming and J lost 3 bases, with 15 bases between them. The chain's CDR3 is CASTGTAAYYGYTF. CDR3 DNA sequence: TGTGCCAGCACGGGGACTGCTGCTTACTATGGCTACACCTTC.

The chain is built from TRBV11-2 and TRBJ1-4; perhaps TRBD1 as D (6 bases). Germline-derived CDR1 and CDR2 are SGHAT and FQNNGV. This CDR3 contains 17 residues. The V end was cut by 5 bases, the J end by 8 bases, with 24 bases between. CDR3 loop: CASSPQTYRVGGEKLFF. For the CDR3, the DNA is TGTGCCAGCAGCCCTCAAACCTACAGGGTGGGAGGGGAAAAACTGTTTTTT.

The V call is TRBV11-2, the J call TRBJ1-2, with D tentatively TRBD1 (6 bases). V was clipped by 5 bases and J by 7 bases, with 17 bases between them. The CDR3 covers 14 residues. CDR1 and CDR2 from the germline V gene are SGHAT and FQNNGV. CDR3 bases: TGTGCCAGCAGCCCCGCTCGTGAGGGGGTTGGCTACACCTTC. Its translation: CASSPAREGVGYTF.

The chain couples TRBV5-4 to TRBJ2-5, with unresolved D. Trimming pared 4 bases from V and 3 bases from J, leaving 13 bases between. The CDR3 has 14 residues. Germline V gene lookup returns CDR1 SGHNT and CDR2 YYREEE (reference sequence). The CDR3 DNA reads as TGTGCCAGCAGCCGGTGGCTGGCGGAAGAGACCCAGTACTTC. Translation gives CASSRWLAEETQYF. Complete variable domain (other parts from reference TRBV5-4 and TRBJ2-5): ETGVTQSPTHLIKTRGQQVTLRCSSQSGHNTVSWYQQALGQGPQFIFQYYREEENGRGNFPPRFSGLQFPNYSSELNVNALELDDSALYLCASSRWLAEETQYFGPGTRLLVL.

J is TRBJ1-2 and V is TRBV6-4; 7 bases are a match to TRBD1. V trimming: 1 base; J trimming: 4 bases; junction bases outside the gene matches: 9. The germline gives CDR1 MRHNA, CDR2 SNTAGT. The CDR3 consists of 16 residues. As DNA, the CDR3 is TGTGCCAGCAGTGACTTTCACTCCGGACAGGTCTATGGCTACACCTTC. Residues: CASSDFHSGQVYGYTF.

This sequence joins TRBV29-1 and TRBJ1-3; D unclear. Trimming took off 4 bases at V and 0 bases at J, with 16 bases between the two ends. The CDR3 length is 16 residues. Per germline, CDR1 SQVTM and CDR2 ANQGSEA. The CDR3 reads CSVGLSRVGSGNTIYF. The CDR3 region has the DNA TGCAGCGTTGGCTTGAGTCGGGTGGGCTCTGGAAACACCATATATTTT.

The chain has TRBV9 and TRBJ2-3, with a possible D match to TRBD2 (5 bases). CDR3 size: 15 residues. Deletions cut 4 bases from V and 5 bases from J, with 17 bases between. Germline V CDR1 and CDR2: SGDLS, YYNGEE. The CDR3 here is CASSSDSAREDTQYF. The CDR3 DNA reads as TGTGCCAGCAGCTCCGATAGCGCCCGGGAAGATACGCAGTATTTT.

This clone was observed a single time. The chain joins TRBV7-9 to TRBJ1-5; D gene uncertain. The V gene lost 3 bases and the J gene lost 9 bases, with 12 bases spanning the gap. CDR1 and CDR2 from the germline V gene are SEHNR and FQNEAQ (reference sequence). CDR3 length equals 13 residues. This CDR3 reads CASSFGRDWPQHF. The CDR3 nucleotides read TGTGCCAGCAGCTTTGGTCGGGATTGGCCCCAGCATTTT.

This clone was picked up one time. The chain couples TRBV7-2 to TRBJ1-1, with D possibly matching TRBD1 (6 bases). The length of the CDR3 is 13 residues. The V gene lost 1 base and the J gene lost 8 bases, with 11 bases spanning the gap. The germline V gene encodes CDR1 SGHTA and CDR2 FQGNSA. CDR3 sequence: CASSLGTAYEAFF. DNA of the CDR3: TGTGCCAGCAGCTTAGGGACAGCCTACGAAGCTTTCTTT. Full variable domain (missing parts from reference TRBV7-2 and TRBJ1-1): GAGVSQSPSNKVTEKGKDVELRCDPISGHTALYWYRQSLGQGLEFLIYFQGNSAPDKSGLPSDRFSAERTGGSVSTLTIQRTQQEDSAVYLCASSLGTAYEAFFGQGTRLTVV.

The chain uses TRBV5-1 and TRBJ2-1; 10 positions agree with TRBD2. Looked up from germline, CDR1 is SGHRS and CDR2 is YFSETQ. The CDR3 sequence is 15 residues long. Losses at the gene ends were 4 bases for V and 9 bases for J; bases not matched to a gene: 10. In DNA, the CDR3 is TGCGCCAGCAGCCCGTTGACTAGCGGGCCCGGTGAGCAGTTCTTC. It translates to CASSPLTSGPGEQFF.

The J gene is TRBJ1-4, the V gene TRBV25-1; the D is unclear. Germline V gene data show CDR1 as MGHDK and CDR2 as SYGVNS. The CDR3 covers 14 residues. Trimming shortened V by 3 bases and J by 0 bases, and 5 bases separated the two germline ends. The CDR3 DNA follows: TGTGCCAGCAGTGACCTTGCAACTAATGAAAAACTGTTTTTT. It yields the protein CASSDLATNEKLFF. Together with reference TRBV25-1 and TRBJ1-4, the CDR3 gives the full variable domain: EADIYQTPRYLVIGTGKKITLECSQTMGHDKMYWYQQDPGMELHLIHYSYGVNSTEKGDLSSESTVSRIRTEHFPLTLESARPSHTSQYLCASSDLATNEKLFFGSGTQLSVL.

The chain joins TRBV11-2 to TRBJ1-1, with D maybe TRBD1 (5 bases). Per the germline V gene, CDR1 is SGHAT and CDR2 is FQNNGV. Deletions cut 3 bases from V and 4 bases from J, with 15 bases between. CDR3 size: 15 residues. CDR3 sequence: CASSLALPGGTEAFF. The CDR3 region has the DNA TGTGCCAGCAGCTTGGCCTTACCGGGGGGCACTGAAGCTTTCTTT. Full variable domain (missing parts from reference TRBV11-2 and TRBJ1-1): EAGVAQSPRYKIIEKRQSVAFWCNPISGHATLYWYQQILGQGPKLLIQFQNNGVVDDSQLPKDRFSAERLKGVDSTLKIQPAKLEDSAVYLCASSLALPGGTEAFFGQGTRLTVV.

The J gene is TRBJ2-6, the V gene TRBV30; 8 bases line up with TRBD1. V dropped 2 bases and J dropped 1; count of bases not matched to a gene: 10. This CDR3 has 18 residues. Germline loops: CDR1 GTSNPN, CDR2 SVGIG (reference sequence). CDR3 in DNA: TGTGCCTGGAGTCCCAGACAGGGGACTCAATCTGGGGCCAACGTCCTGACTTTC. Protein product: CAWSPRQGTQSGANVLTF.

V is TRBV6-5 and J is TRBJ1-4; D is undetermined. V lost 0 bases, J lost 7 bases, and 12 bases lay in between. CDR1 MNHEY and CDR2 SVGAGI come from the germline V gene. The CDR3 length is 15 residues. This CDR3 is CASSYSGFEGEKLFF. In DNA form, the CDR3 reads TGTGCCAGCAGTTACTCAGGATTTGAGGGTGAAAAACTGTTTTTT.

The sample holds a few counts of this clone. As DNA, the CDR3 is TGTGCCAGCACCCTCGACTGGGGGGAAGAGACCCAGTACTTC. It translates to CASTLDWGEETQYF. This sequence joins TRBV28 and TRBJ2-5; the D gene is possibly TRBD2 (6 bases). V shed 7 bases and J shed 3 bases, with 15 bases lying between them. CDR1 and CDR2 (germline): MDHEN, SYDVKM. The CDR3 contains 14 residues.

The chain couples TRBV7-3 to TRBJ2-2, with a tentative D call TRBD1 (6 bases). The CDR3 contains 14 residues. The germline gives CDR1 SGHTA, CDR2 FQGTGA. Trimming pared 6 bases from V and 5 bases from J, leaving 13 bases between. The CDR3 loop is CASRITGMTGELFF. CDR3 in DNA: TGTGCCAGCAGGATTACAGGGATGACCGGGGAGCTGTTTTTT.

DNA of the CDR3: TGTGCCAGCAGTTACGTGGGACAGGGTGACTATGGCTACACCTTC. Translating it yields CASSYVGQGDYGYTF. The chain recombines TRBV6-6 with TRBJ1-2; 9 nucleotides align to TRBD1. This CDR3 spans 15 amino acids. The junction had 4 bases not matched to a gene; V was cut back by 2 bases and J by 3 bases. CDR1 and CDR2 (germline): MNHNY, SVGAGI (reference sequence).

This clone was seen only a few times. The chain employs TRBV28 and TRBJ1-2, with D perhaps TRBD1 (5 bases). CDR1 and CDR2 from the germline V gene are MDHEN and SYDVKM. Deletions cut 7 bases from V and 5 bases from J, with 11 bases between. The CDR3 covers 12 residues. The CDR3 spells CASNRQGYGYTF. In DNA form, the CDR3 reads TGTGCCAGCAATAGGCAGGGATATGGCTACACCTTC.

In DNA form, the CDR3 reads TGTGCCAGCAGCGTGGGGAGGAAATCAGAGCCCCAGCATTTT. It translates to CASSVGRKSEPQHF. The chain recombines TRBV13 with TRBJ1-5; D is ambiguous. Trimming removed 5 bases at V and 8 bases at J, with 16 bases between. CDR1 is PRHDT and CDR2 is FYEKMQ in the germline V gene (reference sequence). This CDR3 is built from 14 residues.